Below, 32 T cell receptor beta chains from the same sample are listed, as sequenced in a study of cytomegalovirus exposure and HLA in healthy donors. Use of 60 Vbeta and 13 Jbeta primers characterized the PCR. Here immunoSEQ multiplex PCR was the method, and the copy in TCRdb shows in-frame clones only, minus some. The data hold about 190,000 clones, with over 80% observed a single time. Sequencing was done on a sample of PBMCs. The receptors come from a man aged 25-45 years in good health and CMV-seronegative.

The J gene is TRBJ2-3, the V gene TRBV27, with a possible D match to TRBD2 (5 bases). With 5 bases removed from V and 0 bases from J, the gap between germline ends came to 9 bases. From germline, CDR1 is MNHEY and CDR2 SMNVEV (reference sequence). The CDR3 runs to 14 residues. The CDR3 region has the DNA TGTGCCAGCAGTATCAGGACTAGCACAGATACGCAGTATTTT. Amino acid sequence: CASSIRTSTDTQYF.

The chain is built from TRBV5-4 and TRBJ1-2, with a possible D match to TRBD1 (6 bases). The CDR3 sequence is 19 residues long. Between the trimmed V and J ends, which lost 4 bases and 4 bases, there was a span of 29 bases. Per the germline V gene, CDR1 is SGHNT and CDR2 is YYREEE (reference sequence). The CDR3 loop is CASSPVGGARSSNSYGYTF. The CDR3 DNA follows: TGTGCCAGCAGCCCTGTTGGGGGGGCCCGATCCTCTAACTCCTATGGCTACACCTTC.

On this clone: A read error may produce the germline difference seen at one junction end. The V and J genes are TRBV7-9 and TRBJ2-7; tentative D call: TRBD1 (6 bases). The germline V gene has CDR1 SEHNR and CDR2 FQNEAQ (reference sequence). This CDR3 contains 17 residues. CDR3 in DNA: TGTTCCAGCAGCCCGACGACATTCGGGACAAGCTTTTACGAGCAGTACTTC. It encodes CSSSPTTFGTSFYEQYF. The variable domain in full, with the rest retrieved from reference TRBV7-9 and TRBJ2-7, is DTGVSQNPRHKITKRGQNVTFRCDPISEHNRLYWYRQTLGQGPEFLTYFQNEAQLEKSRLLSDRFSAERPKGSFSTLEIQRTEQGDSAMYLCSSSPTTFGTSFYEQYFGPGTRLTVT.

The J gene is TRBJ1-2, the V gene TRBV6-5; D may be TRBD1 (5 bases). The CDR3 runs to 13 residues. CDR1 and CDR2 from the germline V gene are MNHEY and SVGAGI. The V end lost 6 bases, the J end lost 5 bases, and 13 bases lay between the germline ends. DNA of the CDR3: TGTGCCAGCAGGGCAGGGAGGTCGTATGGCTACACCTTC. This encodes CASRAGRSYGYTF.

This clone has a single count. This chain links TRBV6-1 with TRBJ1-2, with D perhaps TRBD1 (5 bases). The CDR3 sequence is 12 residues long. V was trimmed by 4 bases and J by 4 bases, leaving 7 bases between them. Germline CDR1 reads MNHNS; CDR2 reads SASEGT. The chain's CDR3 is CASSGGGYGYTF. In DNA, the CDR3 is TGTGCCAGCAGTGGGGGGGGCTATGGCTACACCTTC.

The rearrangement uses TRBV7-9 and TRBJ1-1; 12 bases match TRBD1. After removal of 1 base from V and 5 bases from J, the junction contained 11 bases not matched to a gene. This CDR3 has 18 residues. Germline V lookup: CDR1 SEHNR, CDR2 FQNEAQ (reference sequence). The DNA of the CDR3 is TGTGCCAGCAGCTTAGGTTCCTGGGACAGGGGGCTCTTTACTGAAGCTTTCTTT. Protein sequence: CASSLGSWDRGLFTEAFF.

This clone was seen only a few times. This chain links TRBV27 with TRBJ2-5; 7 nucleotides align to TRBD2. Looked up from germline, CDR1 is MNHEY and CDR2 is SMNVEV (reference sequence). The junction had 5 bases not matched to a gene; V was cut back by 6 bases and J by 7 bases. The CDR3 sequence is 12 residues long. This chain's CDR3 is CASRTSRGTQYF. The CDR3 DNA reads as TGTGCCAGCAGGACTAGCCGTGGGACCCAGTACTTC.

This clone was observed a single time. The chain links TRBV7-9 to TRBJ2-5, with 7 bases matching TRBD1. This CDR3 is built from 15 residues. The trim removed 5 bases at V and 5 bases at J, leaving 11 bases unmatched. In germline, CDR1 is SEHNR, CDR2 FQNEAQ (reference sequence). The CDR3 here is CASSPPGQLMETQYF. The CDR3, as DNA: TGTGCCAGCAGCCCGCCGGGACAGCTGATGGAGACCCAGTACTTC.

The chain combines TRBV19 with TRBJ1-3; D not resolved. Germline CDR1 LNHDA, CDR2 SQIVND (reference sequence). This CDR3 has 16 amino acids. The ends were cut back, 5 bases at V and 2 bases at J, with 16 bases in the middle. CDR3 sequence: CASSPRLTSAGNTIYF. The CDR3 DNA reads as TGTGCCAGTAGTCCGCGACTGACCTCTGCTGGAAACACCATATATTTT.

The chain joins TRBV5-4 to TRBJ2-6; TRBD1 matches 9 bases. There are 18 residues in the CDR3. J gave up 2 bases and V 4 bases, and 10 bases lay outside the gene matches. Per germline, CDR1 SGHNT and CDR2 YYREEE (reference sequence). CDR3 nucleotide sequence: TGTGCCAGCAGCGGGGAGGGGGACAGGGTTCCTGGGGCCAACGTCCTGACTTTC. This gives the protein CASSGEGDRVPGANVLTF.

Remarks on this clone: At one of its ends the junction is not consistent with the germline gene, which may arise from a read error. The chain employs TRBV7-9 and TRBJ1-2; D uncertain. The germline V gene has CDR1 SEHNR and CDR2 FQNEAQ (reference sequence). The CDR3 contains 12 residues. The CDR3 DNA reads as TGTTCCAGCACGACTCGGGGTGGTGGCTACACCTTC. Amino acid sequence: CSSTTRGGGYTF. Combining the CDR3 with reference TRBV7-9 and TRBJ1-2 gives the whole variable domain DTGVSQNPRHKITKRGQNVTFRCDPISEHNRLYWYRQTLGQGPEFLTYFQNEAQLEKSRLLSDRFSAERPKGSFSTLEIQRTEQGDSAMYLCSSTTRGGGYTFGSGTRLTVV.

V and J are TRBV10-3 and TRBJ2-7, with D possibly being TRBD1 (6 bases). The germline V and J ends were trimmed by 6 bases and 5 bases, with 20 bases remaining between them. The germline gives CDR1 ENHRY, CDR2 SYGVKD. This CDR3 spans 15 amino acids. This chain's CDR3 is CAISQRQVIGDEQYF. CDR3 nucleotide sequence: TGTGCCATCAGCCAGCGACAGGTTATCGGTGACGAGCAGTACTTC.

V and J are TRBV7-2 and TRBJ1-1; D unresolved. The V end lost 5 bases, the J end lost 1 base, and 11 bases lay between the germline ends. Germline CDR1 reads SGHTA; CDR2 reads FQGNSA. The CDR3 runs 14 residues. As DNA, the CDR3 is TGTGCCAGCAGCGGGTGGGCTGGGAACACTGAAGCTTTCTTT. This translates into CASSGWAGNTEAFF.

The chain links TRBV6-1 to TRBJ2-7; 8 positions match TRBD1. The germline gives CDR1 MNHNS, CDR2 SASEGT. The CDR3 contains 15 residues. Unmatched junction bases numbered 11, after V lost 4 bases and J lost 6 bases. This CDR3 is CASSGPGQVGAEQYF. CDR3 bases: TGTGCCAGCAGTGGGCCGGGACAGGTAGGCGCCGAGCAGTACTTC.

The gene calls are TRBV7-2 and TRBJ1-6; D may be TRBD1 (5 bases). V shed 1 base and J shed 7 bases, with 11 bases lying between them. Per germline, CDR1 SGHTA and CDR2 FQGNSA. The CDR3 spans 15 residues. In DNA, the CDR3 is TGTGCCAGCAGCTTAGGACAGCTCCGAAATTCACCCCTCCACTTT. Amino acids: CASSLGQLRNSPLHF.

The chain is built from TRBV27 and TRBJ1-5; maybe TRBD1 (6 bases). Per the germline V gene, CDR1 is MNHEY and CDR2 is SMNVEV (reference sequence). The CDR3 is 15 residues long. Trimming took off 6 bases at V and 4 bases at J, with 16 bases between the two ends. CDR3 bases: TGTGCCAGCAGCTGGTCCCAGCAGGGGAATCAGCCCCAGCATTTT. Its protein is CASSWSQQGNQPQHF.

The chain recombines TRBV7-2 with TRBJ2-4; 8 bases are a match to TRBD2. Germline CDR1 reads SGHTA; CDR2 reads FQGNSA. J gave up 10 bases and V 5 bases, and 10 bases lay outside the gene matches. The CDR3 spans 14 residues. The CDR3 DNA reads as TGTGCCAGCAGCCCCGAACGGGGGGGGAGGATTCAGTACTTC. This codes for CASSPERGGRIQYF.

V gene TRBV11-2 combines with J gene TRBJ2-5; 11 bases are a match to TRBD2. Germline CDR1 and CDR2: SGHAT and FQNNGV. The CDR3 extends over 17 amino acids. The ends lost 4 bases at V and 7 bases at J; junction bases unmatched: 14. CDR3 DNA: TGTGCCAGCAGCTACAATTTACTAGCGGGAGACGGGGGGACCCAGTACTTC. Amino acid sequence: CASSYNLLAGDGGTQYF. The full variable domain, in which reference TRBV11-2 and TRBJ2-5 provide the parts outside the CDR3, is EAGVAQSPRYKIIEKRQSVAFWCNPISGHATLYWYQQILGQGPKLLIQFQNNGVVDDSQLPKDRFSAERLKGVDSTLKIQPAKLEDSAVYLCASSYNLLAGDGGTQYFGPGTRLLVL.

Here the CDR3 DNA reads TGCAGCGTTGACGCAGGGACTAACTATGGCTACACCTTC. Translating gives CSVDAGTNYGYTF. J is TRBJ1-2 and V is TRBV29-1, with a weak D call TRBD1 (5 bases). The V gene lost 3 bases and the J gene lost 0 bases, with 8 bases spanning the gap. This CDR3 region has 13 residues. From germline, CDR1 is SQVTM and CDR2 ANQGSEA.

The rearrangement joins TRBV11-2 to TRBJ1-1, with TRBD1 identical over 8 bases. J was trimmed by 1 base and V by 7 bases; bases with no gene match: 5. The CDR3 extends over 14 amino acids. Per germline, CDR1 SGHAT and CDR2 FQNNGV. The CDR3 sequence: CASTQGAPNTEAFF. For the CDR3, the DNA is TGTGCCAGCACCCAGGGGGCCCCGAACACTGAAGCTTTCTTT.

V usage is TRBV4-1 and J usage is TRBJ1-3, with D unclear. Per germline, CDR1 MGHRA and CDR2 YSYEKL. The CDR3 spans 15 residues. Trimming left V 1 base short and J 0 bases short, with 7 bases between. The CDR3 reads CASSQVSSSGNTIYF. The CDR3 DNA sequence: TGCGCCAGCAGCCAAGTGTCCAGCTCTGGAAACACCATATATTTT.

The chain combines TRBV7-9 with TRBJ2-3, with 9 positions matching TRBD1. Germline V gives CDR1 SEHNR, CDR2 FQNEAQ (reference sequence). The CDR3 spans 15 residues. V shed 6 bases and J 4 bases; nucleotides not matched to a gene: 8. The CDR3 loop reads CASSTPGQGPDTQYF. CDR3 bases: TGTGCCAGCAGTACTCCGGGACAGGGACCAGATACGCAGTATTTT.

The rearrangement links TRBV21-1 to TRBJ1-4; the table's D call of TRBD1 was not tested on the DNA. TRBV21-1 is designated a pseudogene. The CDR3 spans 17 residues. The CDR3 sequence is CASRTTGEIRKKEKLFF. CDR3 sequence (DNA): TGTGCCAGCAGGACCACAGGGGAGATTAGGAAGAAGGAAAAACTGTTTTTT.

The CDR3 nucleotides are TGTGCCAGTAGGCTAGGCCAGAACTCCTACAATGAGCAGTTCTTC. It yields the protein CASRLGQNSYNEQFF. The V gene is TRBV19, the J gene TRBJ2-1, with D uncertain. Per germline, CDR1 LNHDA and CDR2 SQIVND (reference sequence). The CDR3 extends over 15 amino acids. With 6 bases removed from V and 0 bases from J, the gap between germline ends came to 12 bases.

CDR3 DNA: TGTGCCAGCAGCTTTAGTCCAGGGAACCCACCCCTCCACTTT. Translated, it gives CASSFSPGNPPLHF. V gene TRBV5-6 combines with J gene TRBJ1-6; the D gene is possibly TRBD1 (5 bases). CDR1 is SGHDT and CDR2 is YYEEEE in the germline V gene. V lost 2 bases and J 11 bases, leaving 14 bases between the germline ends. This CDR3 spans 14 amino acids.

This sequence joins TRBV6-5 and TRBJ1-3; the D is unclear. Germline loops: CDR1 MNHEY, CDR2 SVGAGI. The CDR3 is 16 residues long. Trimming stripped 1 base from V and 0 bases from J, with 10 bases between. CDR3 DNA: TGTGCCAGCAGTTACTATTCGCGGGACTCTGGAAACACCATATATTTT. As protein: CASSYYSRDSGNTIYF.

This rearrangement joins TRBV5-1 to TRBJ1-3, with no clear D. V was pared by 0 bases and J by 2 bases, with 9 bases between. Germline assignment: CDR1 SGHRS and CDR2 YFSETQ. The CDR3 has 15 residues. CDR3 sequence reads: CASSLGGITGNTIYF. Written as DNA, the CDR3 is TGCGCCAGCAGCTTGGGCGGGATTACTGGAAACACCATATATTTT. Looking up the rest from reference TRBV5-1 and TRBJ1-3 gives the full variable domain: KAGVTQTPRYLIKTRGQQVTLSCSPISGHRSVSWYQQTPGQGLQFLFEYFSETQRNKGNFPGRFSGRQFSNSRSEMNVSTLELGDSALYLCASSLGGITGNTIYFGEGSWLTVV.

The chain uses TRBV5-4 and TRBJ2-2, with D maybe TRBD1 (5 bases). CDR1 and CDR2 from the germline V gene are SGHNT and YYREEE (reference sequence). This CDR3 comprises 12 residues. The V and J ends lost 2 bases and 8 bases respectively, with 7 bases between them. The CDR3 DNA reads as TGTGCCAGCAGCTTAGGGGTGGGGGAGCTGTTTTTT. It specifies CASSLGVGELFF. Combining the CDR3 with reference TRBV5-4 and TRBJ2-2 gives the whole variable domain ETGVTQSPTHLIKTRGQQVTLRCSSQSGHNTVSWYQQALGQGPQFIFQYYREEENGRGNFPPRFSGLQFPNYSSELNVNALELDDSALYLCASSLGVGELFFGEGSRLTVL.

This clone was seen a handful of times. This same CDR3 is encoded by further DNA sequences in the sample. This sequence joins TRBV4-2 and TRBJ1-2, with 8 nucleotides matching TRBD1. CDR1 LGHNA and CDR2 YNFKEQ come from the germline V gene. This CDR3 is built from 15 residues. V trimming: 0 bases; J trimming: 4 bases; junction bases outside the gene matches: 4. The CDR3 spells CASSQDRTGTYGYTF. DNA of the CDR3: TGTGCCAGCAGCCAAGATAGGACAGGGACCTATGGCTACACCTTC.

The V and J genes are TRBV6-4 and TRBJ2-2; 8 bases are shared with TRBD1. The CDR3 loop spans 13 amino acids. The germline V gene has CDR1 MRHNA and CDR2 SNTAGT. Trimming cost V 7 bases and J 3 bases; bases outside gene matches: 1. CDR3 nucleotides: TGTGCCAGCAAACAGGGGGACACCGGGGAGCTGTTTTTT. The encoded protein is CASKQGDTGELFF.

CDR3 coding DNA: TGTGCCAGCAGCGACAGACAGGGGAGGAACACTGAAGCTTTCTTT. Protein sequence: CASSDRQGRNTEAFF. The V and J genes are TRBV9 and TRBJ1-1, with 8 bases matching TRBD1. V was pared by 3 bases and J by 1 base, with 5 bases of the junction left unmatched. The CDR3 sequence is 15 residues long. CDR1 is SGDLS, CDR2 YYNGEE, per germline.

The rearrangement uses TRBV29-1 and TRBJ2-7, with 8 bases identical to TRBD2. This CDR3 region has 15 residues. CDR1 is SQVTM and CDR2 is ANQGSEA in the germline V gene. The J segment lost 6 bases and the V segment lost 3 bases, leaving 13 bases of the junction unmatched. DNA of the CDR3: TGCAGCGTTGAGAGATGGGGGACTAGACACCGCGAGCAGTACTTC. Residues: CSVERWGTRHREQYF.